Listed below are T cell receptor beta chains from one sample, sequenced in a study of CD8+ T cells in alopecia areata. Sequencing used immunoSEQ multiplex PCR; TCRdb keeps in-frame clones, though not all of them. The repertoire consists of more than 150,000 clones, with under 60% occurring once and the leading ten covering around 12%. This specimen was CD8+ T cells sorted from blood, taken at week 24, from a patient treated with tofacitinib. The receptor source for this set is a human donor with alopecia areata. Both conserved end residues are trimmed from each CDR3. Each record gives: V gene, J gene, CDR3 protein.

V gene: TRBV13
J gene: TRBJ2-7
CDR3 protein: ASSLDRESSYEQY

V gene: TRBV27
J gene: TRBJ2-6
CDR3 protein: ASSGQSGANVLT

V gene: TRBV30
J gene: TRBJ1-2
CDR3 protein: AWSVTSIGDGYT

V gene: TRBV29-1
J gene: TRBJ2-7
CDR3 protein: SVELGQNSYEQY

V gene: TRBV5-1
J gene: TRBJ1-3
CDR3 protein: ASRIGSGNTIY

V gene: TRBV29-1
J gene: TRBJ1-2
CDR3 protein: SVVPGRGRDYGYT

V gene: TRBV13
J gene: TRBJ1-1
CDR3 protein: AILMRGREIVNTEAF

V gene: TRBV12-5
J gene: TRBJ1-5
CDR3 protein: ASGLVRSGRVALYSNQPQH

V gene: TRBV29-1
J gene: TRBJ2-2
CDR3 protein: SVLAGELF

V gene: TRBV11-2
J gene: TRBJ2-7
CDR3 protein: ASSFESYEQY

V gene: TRBV19
J gene: TRBJ1-6
CDR3 protein: ASSILPANLNSPLH

V gene: TRBV5-1
J gene: TRBJ1-2
CDR3 protein: ASSSGTGEINYGYT

V gene: TRBV7-2
J gene: TRBJ1-4
CDR3 protein: ASSSRSDRGQEKLF

V gene: TRBV10-1
J gene: TRBJ1-6
CDR3 protein: APENLGSDSPLH

V gene: TRBV13
J gene: TRBJ2-3
CDR3 protein: ASSPRDSPDTQY

V gene: TRBV10-3
J gene: TRBJ2-3
CDR3 protein: ATTGGLGTDTQY

V gene: TRBV29-1
J gene: TRBJ1-2
CDR3 protein: SVPTGAAAYGYT

V gene: TRBV10-3
J gene: TRBJ1-1
CDR3 protein: AISEEGRAGGTEAF

V gene: TRBV4-1
J gene: TRBJ2-4
CDR3 protein: ASSRFTGGLQNIQY

V gene: TRBV5-4
J gene: TRBJ2-3
CDR3 protein: ASSLHLAGERTDTQY

V gene: TRBV4-1
J gene: TRBJ2-3
CDR3 protein: ASSQDGDTQY

V gene: TRBV7-8
J gene: TRBJ1-1
CDR3 protein: ASSLDRNTEAF

V gene: TRBV27
J gene: TRBJ2-2
CDR3 protein: ASSLRGLATGELF

V gene: TRBV5-1
J gene: TRBJ2-5
CDR3 protein: ASSLTDLLQETQY

V gene: TRBV2
J gene: TRBJ2-3
CDR3 protein: ASSEGGWNLDTQY

V gene: TRBV4-1
J gene: TRBJ1-1
CDR3 protein: ASSPPTGGNTEAF

V gene: TRBV14
J gene: TRBJ1-2
CDR3 protein: ASSQSTGWNYGYT

V gene: TRBV30
J gene: TRBJ2-4
CDR3 protein: ALTPETGPRAKNIQY

V gene: TRBV7-2
J gene: TRBJ1-2
CDR3 protein: ASSLGGGLGYT

V gene: TRBV6-5
J gene: TRBJ2-2
CDR3 protein: ASSWGEAGELF

V gene: TRBV6-1
J gene: TRBJ1-2
CDR3 protein: ASSSSGGVWGYT

V gene: TRBV29-1
J gene: TRBJ1-2
CDR3 protein: SVVGTYGYT

V gene: TRBV29-1
J gene: TRBJ2-3
CDR3 protein: SAPTPTDTQY

V gene: TRBV5-5
J gene: TRBJ2-1
CDR3 protein: ASSGTEQF

V gene: TRBV19
J gene: TRBJ1-5
CDR3 protein: ASSIVKGLRQPQH

V gene: TRBV5-6
J gene: TRBJ2-5
CDR3 protein: ASNAPGDQETQY

V gene: TRBV29-1
J gene: TRBJ2-7
CDR3 protein: SASGAETFYEQY

V gene: TRBV29-1
J gene: TRBJ1-2
CDR3 protein: SVEGPMGQLDYGYT

V gene: TRBV9
J gene: TRBJ2-4
CDR3 protein: ASSVGLEGDIQY

V gene: TRBV7-2
J gene: TRBJ2-5
CDR3 protein: ASSRWASGAETQY

V gene: TRBV11-2
J gene: TRBJ1-2
CDR3 protein: ASSSPADGYT

V gene: TRBV6-5
J gene: TRBJ2-1
CDR3 protein: ASTTVGYNEQF

V gene: TRBV4-1
J gene: TRBJ1-1
CDR3 protein: ASSQYSLEDRGNTEAF

V gene: TRBV14
J gene: TRBJ2-6
CDR3 protein: ASSFGTGDQSTGANVLT

V gene: TRBV25-1
J gene: TRBJ1-4
CDR3 protein: ASSALYEKLF

V gene: TRBV5-1
J gene: TRBJ2-3
CDR3 protein: ASSPLGTDTQY

V gene: TRBV2
J gene: TRBJ1-2
CDR3 protein: ASLGGVNYGYT

V gene: TRBV29-1
J gene: TRBJ2-1
CDR3 protein: SAPGQGSSEQF

V gene: TRBV20-1
J gene: TRBJ2-2
CDR3 protein: SAIATGELF

V gene: TRBV7-8
J gene: TRBJ1-3
CDR3 protein: ASSLSGDGNTIY